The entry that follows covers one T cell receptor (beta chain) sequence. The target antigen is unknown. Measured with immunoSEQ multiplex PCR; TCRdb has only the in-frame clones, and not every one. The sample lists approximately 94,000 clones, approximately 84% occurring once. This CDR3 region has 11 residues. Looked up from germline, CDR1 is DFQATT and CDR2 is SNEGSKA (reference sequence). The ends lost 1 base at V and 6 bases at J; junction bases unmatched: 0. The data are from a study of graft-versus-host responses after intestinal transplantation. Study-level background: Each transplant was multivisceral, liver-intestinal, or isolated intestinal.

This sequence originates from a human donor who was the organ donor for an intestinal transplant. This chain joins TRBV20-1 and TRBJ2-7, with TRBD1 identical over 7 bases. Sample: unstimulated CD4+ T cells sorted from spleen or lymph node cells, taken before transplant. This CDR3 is CSARGQGEQYF. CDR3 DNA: TGCAGTGCTAGAGGACAGGGCGAGCAGTACTTC.